The 26 T cell receptor beta chains below were found in one sample sequenced in a study of T-cell memory formation after mild COVID-19. TCRdb fed the 5' RACE reads into MiXCR, producing one record per CDR3 protein. Here the sample spans 350,000 to 500,000 distinct CDR3 sequences, over 15% being singletons. The sample comprised PBMCs or a T cell subset sorted from them (not recorded which). The receptors were sampled from a man aged 18 to 30 who had mild COVID-19 (a few samples of this study predate the infection). Cell type and time point are not known.

V usage is TRBV5-1 and J usage is TRBJ2-5; possibly TRBD1 for D (5 bases). The CDR3 spans 14 residues. Trimming removed 0 bases at V and 1 base at J, with 7 bases between. Germline assignment: CDR1 SGHRS and CDR2 YFSETQ. CDR3 sequence: CASSLDRFQETQYF. CDR3 sequence (DNA): TGCGCCAGCAGCTTGGACAGGTTCCAAGAGACCCAGTACTTC.

The chain carries TRBV20-1 and TRBJ2-5, with a weak D call TRBD2 (6 bases). The CDR3 contains 15 residues. V lost 6 bases to trimming and J lost 3 bases, with 20 bases between them. The germline gives CDR1 DFQATT, CDR2 SNEGSKA (reference sequence). The CDR3 bases are TGCAGTGCGGAAAACATAGGGACTGAGGAAGAGACCCAGTACTTC. Its translation: CSAENIGTEEETQYF.

This chain links TRBV7-6 with TRBJ2-1, with TRBD1 matching over 9 bases. The V segment lost 5 bases and the J segment 10 bases; nucleotides outside the gene matches: 9. Germline V gene lookup returns CDR1 SGHVS and CDR2 FNYEAQ. There are 14 residues in the CDR3. CDR3 DNA: TGTGCCAGCAGCCGGGACAGGGTAATGTGGGAGCAGTTCTTC. Residues: CASSRDRVMWEQFF.

This clonotype was detected a few times. The CDR3 bases are TGCGCCAGCAGTGAGTCGAAGACGGGGAGGGAGCAGTTCTTC. Translation: CASSESKTGREQFF. The chain uses TRBV10-2 and TRBJ2-1, with D possibly being TRBD2 (6 bases). V gave up 0 bases and J gave up 10 bases, with 13 bases separating them. This CDR3 spans 14 amino acids. Germline CDR1 is WSHSY and CDR2 is SAAADI.

The chain combines TRBV6-2 or TRBV6-3 with TRBJ2-1; the match to TRBD2 covers 9 bases. Looked up from germline, CDR1 is MNHEY and CDR2 is SVGEGT. The CDR3 sequence is 19 residues long. The ends lost 0 bases at V and 7 bases at J; junction bases unmatched: 16. CDR3 in DNA: TGTGCCAGCAGTTACTCGGTTGGCGGGGGGGCCCGAGCGGCAAATGAGCAGTTCTTC. It codes for CASSYSVGGGARAANEQFF.

J is TRBJ2-1 and V is TRBV20-1, with 7 bases identical to TRBD2. This CDR3 has 11 residues. V lost 3 bases, J lost 10 bases, and 3 bases stayed unmatched. Germline V lookup: CDR1 DFQATT, CDR2 SNEGSKA (reference sequence). The CDR3 bases are TGCAGTGCTAGCGGGGGGAGGGAGCAGTTCTTC. Translated, it gives CSASGGREQFF.

V gene TRBV29-1 combines with J gene TRBJ2-1, with D possibly being TRBD1 (7 bases). CDR3 length: 13 amino acids. V dropped 4 bases and J dropped 4 bases, with 11 bases sitting between them. CDR1 SQVTM and CDR2 ANQGSEA come from the germline V gene. CDR3 region: CSVAGGRYNEQFF. CDR3 sequence (DNA): TGCAGCGTTGCAGGGGGGCGATACAATGAGCAGTTCTTC.

V is TRBV18 and J is TRBJ1-4; weak D call: TRBD1 (6 bases). The germline V gene encodes CDR1 KGHSH and CDR2 LQKENI. Trimming took 6 bases from V and 6 from J, leaving 14 bases between them. This CDR3 contains 14 residues. Here the CDR3 reads CASSPRWTDEKLFF. In DNA, the CDR3 is TGTGCCAGCTCGCCAAGATGGACAGATGAAAAACTGTTTTTT.

This clonotype was seen more than once but under ten times. V and J are TRBV7-3 and TRBJ2-1, with 7 positions matching TRBD1. V lost 2 bases, J lost 6 bases, and 7 bases stayed unmatched. The CDR3 totals 15 residues. Germline V gene data show CDR1 as SGHTA and CDR2 as FQGTGA. The CDR3 nucleotides read TGTGCCAGCAGCTTAGGTTTGAGGGGGCTCAATGAGCAGTTCTTC. It yields the protein CASSLGLRGLNEQFF.

Ten or more counts support this clonotype. V and J are TRBV7-2 and TRBJ1-5; D possibly corresponds to TRBD1 (6 bases). V was pared by 1 base and J by 6 bases, with 7 bases between. The CDR3 is 13 residues long. Per the germline V gene, CDR1 is SGHTA and CDR2 is FQGNSA. CDR3 nucleotides: TGTGCCAGCAGCTTAGACAGGGCTCAGCCCCAGCATTTT. Its translation is CASSLDRAQPQHF.

The chain recombines TRBV20-1 with TRBJ2-7, with D possibly matching TRBD1 (6 bases). This CDR3 spans 14 amino acids. The V end lost 3 bases, the J end lost 2 bases, and 14 bases lay between the germline ends. The germline gives CDR1 DFQATT, CDR2 SNEGSKA (reference sequence). The DNA of the CDR3 is TGCAGTGCTAGCTGGACAGCCCGCACCTACGAGCAGTACTTC. Amino acids: CSASWTARTYEQYF.

The gene calls are TRBV6-5 and TRBJ2-7, with D maybe TRBD2 (6 bases). The germline V gene has CDR1 MNHEY and CDR2 SVGAGI. Trimming stripped 0 bases from V and 0 bases from J, with 9 bases between. CDR3 length: 15 amino acids. DNA of the CDR3: TGTGCCAGCAGTTACTCTCGGGGGAGCTCCTACGAGCAGTACTTC. This gives the protein CASSYSRGSSYEQYF.

This clonotype was seen more than once but under ten times. The junction departs from the called germline gene at one end, perhaps through a read error. The J gene is TRBJ2-3, the V gene TRBV11-2; possible D gene TRBD1, 5 bases. Germline values: CDR1 SGHAT, CDR2 FQNNGV. This CDR3 has 16 amino acids. DNA of the CDR3: TGTGCCAGCAGGGATAGGACACGCCCCTATACAGCTACGCAGTATTTT. It yields the protein CASRDRTRPYTATQYF.

The chain links TRBV6-2 or TRBV6-3 to TRBJ2-3, with 9 positions matching TRBD1. Germline V gene data show CDR1 as MNHEY and CDR2 as SVGEGT. J was trimmed by 0 bases and V by 4 bases; bases with no gene match: 2. The CDR3 covers 15 residues. This CDR3 is CASSLQGASTDTQYF. For the CDR3, the DNA is TGTGCCAGCAGTTTACAGGGGGCTAGCACAGATACGCAGTATTTT.

V usage is TRBV7-2 and J usage is TRBJ2-6; D not resolved. The CDR3 runs to 19 residues. Germline lookup yields CDR1 SGHTA and CDR2 FQGNSA. V was clipped by 1 base and J by 0 bases, with 16 bases between them. The CDR3 DNA follows: TGTGCCAGCAGCTTAGTCGGGCTCCCGAGGAGCTCTGGGGCCAACGTCCTGACTTTC. This translates into CASSLVGLPRSSGANVLTF. Filled out from reference TRBV7-2 and TRBJ2-6, the complete variable domain reads GAGVSQSPSNKVTEKGKDVELRCDPISGHTALYWYRQSLGQGLEFLIYFQGNSAPDKSGLPSDRFSAERTGGSVSTLTIQRTQQEDSAVYLCASSLVGLPRSSGANVLTFGAGSRLTVL.

This clonotype was seen a few times. V is TRBV12-3 or TRBV12-4 and J is TRBJ2-4, with 10 bases identical to TRBD2. Losses at the gene ends were 3 bases for V and 0 bases for J; bases not matched to a gene: 5. This CDR3 has 17 residues. CDR3 loop: CASSFPGLAVAKNIQYF. CDR3 in DNA: TGTGCCAGCAGTTTCCCCGGACTAGCGGTAGCCAAAAACATTCAGTACTTC.

This clonotype was seen a few times. The CDR3 DNA reads as TGCAGTGCTTCTGGGGTTTTGTCCTACGAGCAGTACTTC. Protein: CSASGVLSYEQYF. The chain combines TRBV20-1 with TRBJ2-7; D is uncertain. Germline V gene sequence: CDR1 DFQATT, CDR2 SNEGSKA (reference sequence). The CDR3 covers 13 residues. With 5 bases removed from V and 1 base from J, the gap between germline ends came to 12 bases.

V is TRBV6-5 and J is TRBJ2-2; D may be TRBD1 (6 bases). From germline, CDR1 is MNHEY and CDR2 SVGAGI. The length of the CDR3 is 14 residues. Trimming cost V 5 bases and J 1 base, with 8 bases left between them. Here the CDR3 reads CASSDRLNTGELFF. In DNA form, the CDR3 reads TGTGCCAGCAGTGACAGGTTGAACACCGGGGAGCTGTTTTTT.

This clonotype was seen more than once but under ten times. This sequence joins TRBV7-2 and TRBJ2-1; D might be TRBD2 (6 bases). Germline-derived CDR1 and CDR2 are SGHTA and FQGNSA. The CDR3 has 17 residues. V was trimmed by 3 bases and J by 4 bases, leaving 19 bases between them. The CDR3, as DNA: TGTGCCAGCAGCTTTAGTTCGCGGGGCGGAGGGTACAATGAGCAGTTCTTC. It encodes CASSFSSRGGGYNEQFF.

This clonotype has just a few counts. This rearrangement joins TRBV18 to TRBJ1-5; no firm D call. CDR1 and CDR2 from the germline V gene are KGHSH and LQKENI. This CDR3 region has 15 residues. Trimming shortened V by 2 bases and J by 2 bases, and 10 bases separated the two germline ends. As DNA, the CDR3 is TGTGCCAGCTCACCAGCTGGCGCGGGCAATCAGCCCCAGCATTTT. The encoded protein is CASSPAGAGNQPQHF.

The chain employs TRBV9 and TRBJ2-1, with 7 bases lining up with TRBD2. The CDR3 covers 15 residues. Unmatched junction bases numbered 6, after V lost 1 base and J lost 5 bases. Germline V CDR1 and CDR2: SGDLS, YYNGEE. The CDR3 nucleotides read TGTGCCAGCAGCGTAAATAGCGGGTGGAACAATGAGCAGTTCTTC. Residues: CASSVNSGWNNEQFF.

The V call is TRBV6-1, the J call TRBJ2-7; TRBD1 or TRBD2 may be the D gene (5 bases each). V gave up 5 bases and J gave up 12 bases, with 20 bases separating them. This CDR3 has 13 amino acids. Looked up from germline, CDR1 is MNHNS and CDR2 is SASEGT. For the CDR3, the DNA is TGTGCCAGCAGTCTCGGGGCGGGCGGCGGTTCGTACTTC. It translates to CASSLGAGGGSYF.

The V gene is TRBV12-3 or TRBV12-4, the J gene TRBJ1-5; D is unclear. The V end was cut by 3 bases, the J end by 3 bases, with 12 bases between. This CDR3 region has 15 residues. This CDR3 is CASSFSGRNNQPQHF. CDR3 in DNA: TGTGCCAGCAGTTTTAGTGGTCGGAACAATCAGCCCCAGCATTTT.

This chain links TRBV7-2 with TRBJ1-1, with D possibly matching TRBD1 (5 bases). CDR1 and CDR2 (germline): SGHTA, FQGNSA. Trimming stripped 1 base from V and 1 base from J, with 13 bases between. This CDR3 is 16 amino acids long. The CDR3 spells CASSLGFTGRNTEAFF. Written as DNA, the CDR3 is TGTGCCAGCAGCTTAGGGTTTACAGGCAGGAACACTGAAGCTTTCTTT. Filled out from reference TRBV7-2 and TRBJ1-1, the complete variable domain reads GAGVSQSPSNKVTEKGKDVELRCDPISGHTALYWYRQSLGQGLEFLIYFQGNSAPDKSGLPSDRFSAERTGGSVSTLTIQRTQQEDSAVYLCASSLGFTGRNTEAFFGQGTRLTVV.

This clonotype was observed a few times. The chain carries TRBV4-1 and TRBJ1-1, with a weak D call TRBD1 (5 bases). CDR1 and CDR2 (germline): MGHRA, YSYEKL. The CDR3 is 16 amino acids. Trimming took off 1 base at V and 11 bases at J, with 23 bases between the two ends. CDR3 coding DNA: TGCGCCAGCAGCCAAGTCCCCTTCGTATGGGGGGTCGAGGCTTTCTTT. Protein product: CASSQVPFVWGVEAFF.

This clonotype was detected only a few times. This chain links TRBV12-3 or TRBV12-4 with TRBJ2-3; TRBD2 matches 11 bases. J was trimmed by 4 bases and V by 5 bases; bases with no gene match: 8. This CDR3 has 16 residues. CDR3 amino acids: CASSPLSGGASDTQYF. Written as DNA, the CDR3 is TGTGCCAGCAGTCCCCTTAGCGGGGGGGCCTCAGATACGCAGTATTTT.